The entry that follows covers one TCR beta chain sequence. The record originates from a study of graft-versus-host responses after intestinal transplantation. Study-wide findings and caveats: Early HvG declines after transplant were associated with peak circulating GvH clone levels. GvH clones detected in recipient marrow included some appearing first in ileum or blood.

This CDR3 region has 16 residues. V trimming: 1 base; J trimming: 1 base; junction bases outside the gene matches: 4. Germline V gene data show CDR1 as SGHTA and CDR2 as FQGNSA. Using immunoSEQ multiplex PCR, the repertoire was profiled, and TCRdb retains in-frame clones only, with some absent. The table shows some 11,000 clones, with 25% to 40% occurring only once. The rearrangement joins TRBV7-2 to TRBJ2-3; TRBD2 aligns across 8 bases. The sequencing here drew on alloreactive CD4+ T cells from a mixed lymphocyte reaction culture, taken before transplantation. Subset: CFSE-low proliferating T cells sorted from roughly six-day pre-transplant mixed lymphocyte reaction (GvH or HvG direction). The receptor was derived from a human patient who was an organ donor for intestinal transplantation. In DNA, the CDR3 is TGTGCCAGCAGCTTAGAACCAGCGGGGGGCACAGATACGCAGTATTTT. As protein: CASSLEPAGGTDTQYF.